The source of this T cell receptor (beta chain) is a study of blood T cell repertoires in COVID-19. Study in general: Spain, Italy and the United States supplied samples that represented acute and convalescent COVID-19. PBMCs, B-cell-depleted T cells, or T cells were the source of the cDNA or gDNA that made up the material.

Per the original data handling: Counts of nucleated cells, estimated from reference gene primer amplification, were obtained. The method was immunoSEQ multiplex PCR; TCRdb's version includes in-frame clones alone and lacks a portion of them. From that table come the V and J calls and clone size; the DNA was used to work out D and trimming. The sample comprises roughly 53,000 clones, around 79% of which are singletons, and about 45% rests with the top ten. CDR3 length: 15 residues. Germline trimming cut 5 bases from V and 2 bases from J; bases unmatched to any gene: 4. Germline-derived CDR1 and CDR2 are SGHTA and FQGNSA. This clone occurred once.

The rearrangement uses TRBV7-2 and TRBJ1-4; 8 bases map to TRBD1. This TCR was sampled from a man aged 65 to 85 with active or convalescent COVID-19. Input material: peripheral blood. The CDR3 sequence is CASSVQGGTNEKLFF. In nucleotides, the CDR3 is TGTGCCAGCAGCGTACAGGGGGGTACTAATGAAAAACTGTTTTTT.